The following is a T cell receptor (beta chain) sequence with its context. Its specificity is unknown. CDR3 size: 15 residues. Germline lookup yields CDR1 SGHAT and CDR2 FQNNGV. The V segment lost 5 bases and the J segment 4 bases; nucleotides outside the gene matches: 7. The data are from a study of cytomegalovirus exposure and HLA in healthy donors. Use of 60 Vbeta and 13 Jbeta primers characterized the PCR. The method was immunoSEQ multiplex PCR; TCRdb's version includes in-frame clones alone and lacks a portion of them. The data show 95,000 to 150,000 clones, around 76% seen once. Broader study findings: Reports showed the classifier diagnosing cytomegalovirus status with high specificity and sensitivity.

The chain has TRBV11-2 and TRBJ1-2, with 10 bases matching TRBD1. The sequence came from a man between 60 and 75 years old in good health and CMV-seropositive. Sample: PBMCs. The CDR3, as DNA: TGTGCCAGCAGCGATGACAGGGGGCGCGTCTATGGCTACACCTTC. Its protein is CASSDDRGRVYGYTF. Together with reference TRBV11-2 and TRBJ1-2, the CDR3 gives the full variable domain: EAGVAQSPRYKIIEKRQSVAFWCNPISGHATLYWYQQILGQGPKLLIQFQNNGVVDDSQLPKDRFSAERLKGVDSTLKIQPAKLEDSAVYLCASSDDRGRVYGYTFGSGTRLTVV.